This T cell receptor (beta chain) was sequenced in a study of T cell repertoires in cytomegalovirus infection. As for the study in general: Peptides in the study included HLA-C-restricted and HLA-B-restricted CMV epitopes.

This clonotype occurred many times. Its antigen remains unknown. Per germline, CDR1 LNHNV and CDR2 YYDKDF (reference sequence). CDR3 length: 15 amino acids. V gave up 0 bases and J gave up 1 base, with 10 bases separating them. TCRdb re-derived calls from the reads in MiXCR, one entry per CDR3 protein. There are roughly 700,000 distinct CDR3 sequences in the sample; around 35% occur only once, and roughly 18% lies in the top ten. The clonotype was recovered from a human donor in good health (CMV status not recorded). Some clones in this sample may be carry-over from other donors' samples. The sequencing here drew on cultured PBMCs, taken from culture after CMV antigen stimulation. The chain carries TRBV15 and TRBJ2-7, with D hard to call. DNA of the CDR3: TGTGCCACCAGCAGAGAGTCTGGCGGTTCCTACGAGCAGTACTTC. Its protein is CATSRESGGSYEQYF.